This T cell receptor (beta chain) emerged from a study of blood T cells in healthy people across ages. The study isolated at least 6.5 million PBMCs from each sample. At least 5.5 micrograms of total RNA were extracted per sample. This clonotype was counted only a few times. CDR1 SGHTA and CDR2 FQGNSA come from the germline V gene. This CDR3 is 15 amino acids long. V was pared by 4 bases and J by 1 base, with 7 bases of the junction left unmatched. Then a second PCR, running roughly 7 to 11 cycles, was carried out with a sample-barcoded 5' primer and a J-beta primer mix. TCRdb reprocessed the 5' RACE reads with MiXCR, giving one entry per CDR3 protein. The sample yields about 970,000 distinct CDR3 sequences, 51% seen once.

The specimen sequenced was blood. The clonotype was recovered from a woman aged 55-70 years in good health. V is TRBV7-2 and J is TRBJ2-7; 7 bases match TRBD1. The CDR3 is CASSSSGTASYEQYF. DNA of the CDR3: TGTGCCAGCAGCTCGTCCGGGACAGCTTCCTACGAGCAGTACTTC.